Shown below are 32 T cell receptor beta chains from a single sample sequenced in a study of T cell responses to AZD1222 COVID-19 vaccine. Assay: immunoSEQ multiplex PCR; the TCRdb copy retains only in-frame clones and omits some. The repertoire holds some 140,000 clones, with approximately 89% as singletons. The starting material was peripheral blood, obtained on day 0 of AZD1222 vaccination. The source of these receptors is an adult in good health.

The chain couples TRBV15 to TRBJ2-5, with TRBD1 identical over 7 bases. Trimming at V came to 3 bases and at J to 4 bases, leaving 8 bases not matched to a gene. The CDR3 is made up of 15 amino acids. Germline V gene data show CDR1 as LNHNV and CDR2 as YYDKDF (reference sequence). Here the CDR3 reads CATSRSPTGLETQYF. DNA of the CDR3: TGTGCCACCAGCAGGAGCCCGACAGGGCTAGAGACCCAGTACTTC.

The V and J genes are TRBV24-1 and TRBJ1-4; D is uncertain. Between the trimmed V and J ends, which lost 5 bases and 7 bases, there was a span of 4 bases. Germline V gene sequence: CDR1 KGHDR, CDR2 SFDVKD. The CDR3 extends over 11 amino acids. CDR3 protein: CATSGGEKLFF. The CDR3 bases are TGTGCCACCAGTGGAGGTGAAAAACTGTTTTTT.

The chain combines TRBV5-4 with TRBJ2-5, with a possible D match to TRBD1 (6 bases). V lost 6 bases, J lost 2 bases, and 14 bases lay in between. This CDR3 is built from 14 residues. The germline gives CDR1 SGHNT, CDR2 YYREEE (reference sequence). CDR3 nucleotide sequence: TGTGCCAGCATGTCGTATGGACAGCAAGAGACCCAGTACTTC. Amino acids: CASMSYGQQETQYF.

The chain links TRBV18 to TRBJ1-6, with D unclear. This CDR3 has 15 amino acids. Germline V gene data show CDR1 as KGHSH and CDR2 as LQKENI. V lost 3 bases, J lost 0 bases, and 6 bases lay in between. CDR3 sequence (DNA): TGTGCCAGCTCACCCGGGCCCTCCTATAATTCACCCCTCCACTTT. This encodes CASSPGPSYNSPLHF.

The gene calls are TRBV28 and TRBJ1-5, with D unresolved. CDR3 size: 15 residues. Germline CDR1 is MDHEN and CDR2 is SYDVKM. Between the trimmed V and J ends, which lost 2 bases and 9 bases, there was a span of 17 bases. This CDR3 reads CASSLRPPASRPQHF. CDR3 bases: TGTGCCAGCAGTTTAAGGCCTCCGGCTTCGAGGCCCCAGCATTTT.

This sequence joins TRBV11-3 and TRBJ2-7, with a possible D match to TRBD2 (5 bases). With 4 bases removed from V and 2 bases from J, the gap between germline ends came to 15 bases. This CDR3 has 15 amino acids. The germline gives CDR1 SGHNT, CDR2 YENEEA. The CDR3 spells CASSSPRTGPYEQYF. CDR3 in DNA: TGTGCCAGCAGCTCCCCCAGGACTGGACCCTACGAGCAGTACTTC.

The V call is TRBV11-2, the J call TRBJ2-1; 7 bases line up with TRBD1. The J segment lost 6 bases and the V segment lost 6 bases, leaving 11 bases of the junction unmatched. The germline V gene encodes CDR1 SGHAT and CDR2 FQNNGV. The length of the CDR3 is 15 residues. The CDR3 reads CASRLASQGINEQFF. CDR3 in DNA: TGTGCCAGCAGGCTAGCCTCACAGGGGATCAATGAGCAGTTCTTC.

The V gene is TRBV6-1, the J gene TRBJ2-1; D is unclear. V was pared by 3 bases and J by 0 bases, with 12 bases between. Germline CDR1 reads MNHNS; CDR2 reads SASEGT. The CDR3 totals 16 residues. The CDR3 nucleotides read TGTGCCAGCAGTGATCTAGTGGCCAGCTCCTACAATGAGCAGTTCTTC. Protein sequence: CASSDLVASSYNEQFF.

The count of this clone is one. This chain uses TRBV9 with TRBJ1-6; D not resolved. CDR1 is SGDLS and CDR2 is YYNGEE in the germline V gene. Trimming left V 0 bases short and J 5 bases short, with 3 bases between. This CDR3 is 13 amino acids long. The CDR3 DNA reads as TGTGCCAGCAGCGTAGACCATAATTCACCCCTCCACTTT. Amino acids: CASSVDHNSPLHF.

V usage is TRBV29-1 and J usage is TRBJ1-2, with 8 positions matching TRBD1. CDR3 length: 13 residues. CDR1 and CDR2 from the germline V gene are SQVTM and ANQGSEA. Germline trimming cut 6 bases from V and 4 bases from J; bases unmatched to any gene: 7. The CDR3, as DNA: TGCAGCGTACGGACAGGGACGGGCTATGGCTACACCTTC. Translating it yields CSVRTGTGYGYTF.

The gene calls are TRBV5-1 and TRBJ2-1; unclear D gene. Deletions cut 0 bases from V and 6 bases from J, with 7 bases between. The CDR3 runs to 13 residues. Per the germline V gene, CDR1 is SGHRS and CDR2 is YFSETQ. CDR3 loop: CASSLDPTNEQFF. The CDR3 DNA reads TGCGCCAGCAGCTTGGACCCTACCAATGAGCAGTTCTTC.

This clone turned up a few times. The CDR3 region is CASSDTDRVGETFF. The CDR3 DNA reads TGTGCCAGCAGTGATACGGACAGGGTGGGGGAAACGTTCTTC. The chain has TRBV6-4 and TRBJ2-1; TRBD1 agrees at 8 bases. Trimming removed 3 bases from V and 15 bases from J; junction bases left unmatched: 13. This CDR3 region has 14 residues. Per germline, CDR1 MRHNA and CDR2 SNTAGT.

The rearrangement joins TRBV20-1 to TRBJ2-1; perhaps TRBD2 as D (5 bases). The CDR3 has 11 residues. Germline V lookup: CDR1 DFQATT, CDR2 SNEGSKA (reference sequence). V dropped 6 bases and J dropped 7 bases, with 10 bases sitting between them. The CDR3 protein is CSAGRGNEQFF. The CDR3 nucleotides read TGCAGTGCGGGTCGGGGTAATGAGCAGTTCTTC.

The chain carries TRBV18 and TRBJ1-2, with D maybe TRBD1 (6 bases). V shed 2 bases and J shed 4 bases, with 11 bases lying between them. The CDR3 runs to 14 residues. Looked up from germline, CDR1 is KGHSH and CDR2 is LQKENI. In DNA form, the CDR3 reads TGTGCCAGCTCACCAATGGACAGAACCTATGGCTACACCTTC. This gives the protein CASSPMDRTYGYTF.

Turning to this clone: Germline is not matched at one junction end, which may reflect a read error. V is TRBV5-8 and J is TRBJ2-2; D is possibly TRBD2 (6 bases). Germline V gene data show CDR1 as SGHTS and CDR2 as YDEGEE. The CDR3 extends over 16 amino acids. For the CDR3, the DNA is TGTGCCAGCAGTTTGAGGGACTTCCCGAATACCGGGGAGCTGTTTTTT. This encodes CASSLRDFPNTGELFF. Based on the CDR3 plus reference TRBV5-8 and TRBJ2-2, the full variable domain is EAGVTQSPTHLIKTRGQQATLRCSPISGHTSVYWYQQALGLGLQFLLWYDEGEERNRGNFPPRFSGRQFPNYSSELNVNALELEDSALYLCASSLRDFPNTGELFFGEGSRLTVL.

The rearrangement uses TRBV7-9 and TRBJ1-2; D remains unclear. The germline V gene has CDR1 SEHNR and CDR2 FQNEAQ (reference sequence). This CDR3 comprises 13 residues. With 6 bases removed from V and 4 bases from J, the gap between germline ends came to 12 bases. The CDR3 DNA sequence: TGTGCCAGCAGTTCCGGACGGAGCTATGGCTACACCTTC. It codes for CASSSGRSYGYTF.

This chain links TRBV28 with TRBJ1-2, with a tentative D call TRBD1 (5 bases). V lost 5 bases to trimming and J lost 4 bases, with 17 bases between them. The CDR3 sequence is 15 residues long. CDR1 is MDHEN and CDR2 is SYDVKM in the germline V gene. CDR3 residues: CASSLRQSPFYGYTF. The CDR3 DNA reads TGTGCCAGCAGTCTCCGACAGAGCCCTTTCTATGGCTACACCTTC.

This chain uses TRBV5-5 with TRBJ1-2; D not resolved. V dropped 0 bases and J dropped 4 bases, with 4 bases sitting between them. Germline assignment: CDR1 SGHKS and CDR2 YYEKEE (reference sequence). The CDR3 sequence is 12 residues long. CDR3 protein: CASSLVGYGYTF. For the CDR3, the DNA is TGTGCCAGCAGCTTGGTAGGCTATGGCTACACCTTC. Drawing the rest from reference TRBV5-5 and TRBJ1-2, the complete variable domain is DAGVTQSPTHLIKTRGQQVTLRCSPISGHKSVSWYQQVLGQGPQFIFQYYEKEERGRGNFPDRFSARQFPNYSSELNVNALLLGDSALYLCASSLVGYGYTFGSGTRLTVV.

The DNA for the CDR3 is TGTGCCAGCAGCATCACAGGGGGTAACTATGGCTACACCTTC. It is translated as CASSITGGNYGYTF. This sequence joins TRBV27 and TRBJ1-2; 8 bases agree with TRBD1. Germline V CDR1 and CDR2: MNHEY, SMNVEV (reference sequence). Trimming cost V 6 bases and J 1 base; bases outside gene matches: 4. The CDR3 spans 14 residues.

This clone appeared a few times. CDR3 DNA: TGCAGCGTTGCCGATCGGGGGAGCACTGAAGCTTTCTTT. Amino acid sequence: CSVADRGSTEAFF. J is TRBJ1-1 and V is TRBV29-1; TRBD1 might be the D (5 bases). This CDR3 contains 13 residues. Per germline, CDR1 SQVTM and CDR2 ANQGSEA. V was pared by 4 bases and J by 4 bases, with 13 bases between.

The CDR3 bases are TGTGCCAGCAGCCCGAATTACAATGAGCAGTTCTTC. This gives the protein CASSPNYNEQFF. The chain employs TRBV9 and TRBJ2-1, with D unresolved. V was trimmed by 4 bases and J by 4 bases, leaving 6 bases between them. Germline assignment: CDR1 SGDLS and CDR2 YYNGEE. This CDR3 contains 12 residues. Full variable domain (remainder filled in from reference TRBV9 and TRBJ2-1): DSGVTQTPKHLITATGQRVTLRCSPRSGDLSVYWYQQSLDQGLQFLIQYYNGEERAKGNILERFSAQQFPDLHSELNLSSLELGDSALYFCASSPNYNEQFFGPGTRLTVL.

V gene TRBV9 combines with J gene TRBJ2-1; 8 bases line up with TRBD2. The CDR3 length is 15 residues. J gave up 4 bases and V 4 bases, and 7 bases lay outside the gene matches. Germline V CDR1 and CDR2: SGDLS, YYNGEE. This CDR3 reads CASSTSSGQYNEQFF. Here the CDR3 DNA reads TGTGCCAGCAGCACGTCTAGCGGGCAGTACAATGAGCAGTTCTTC. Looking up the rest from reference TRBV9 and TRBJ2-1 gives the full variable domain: DSGVTQTPKHLITATGQRVTLRCSPRSGDLSVYWYQQSLDQGLQFLIQYYNGEERAKGNILERFSAQQFPDLHSELNLSSLELGDSALYFCASSTSSGQYNEQFFGPGTRLTVL.

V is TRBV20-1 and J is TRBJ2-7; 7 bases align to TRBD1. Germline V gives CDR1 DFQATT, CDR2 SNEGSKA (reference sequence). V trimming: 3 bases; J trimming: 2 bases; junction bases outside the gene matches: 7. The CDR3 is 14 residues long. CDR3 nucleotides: TGCAGTGCTAGTGTAGGGACAGCAACCTACGAGCAGTACTTC. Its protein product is CSASVGTATYEQYF.

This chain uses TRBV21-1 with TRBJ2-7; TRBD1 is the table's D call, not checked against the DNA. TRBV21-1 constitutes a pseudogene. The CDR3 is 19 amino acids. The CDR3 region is CASSKLGETGDCRSYEQYF. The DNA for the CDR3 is TGTGCCAGCAGCAAACTCGGCGAGACAGGGGACTGCCGCTCCTACGAGCAGTACTTC.

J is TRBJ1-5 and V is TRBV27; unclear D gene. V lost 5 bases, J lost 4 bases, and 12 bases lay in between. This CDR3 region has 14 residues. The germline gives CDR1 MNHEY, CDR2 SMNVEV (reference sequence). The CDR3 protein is CASSHSRRNQPQHF. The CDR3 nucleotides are TGTGCCAGCAGTCACAGCCGGAGGAATCAGCCCCAGCATTTT.

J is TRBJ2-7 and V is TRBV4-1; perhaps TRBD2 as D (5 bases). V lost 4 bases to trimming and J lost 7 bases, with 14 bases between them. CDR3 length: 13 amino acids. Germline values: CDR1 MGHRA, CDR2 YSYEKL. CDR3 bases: TGCGCCAGCAGCCCTTCGGGGTTTTGGGAGCAGTACTTC. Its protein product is CASSPSGFWEQYF.

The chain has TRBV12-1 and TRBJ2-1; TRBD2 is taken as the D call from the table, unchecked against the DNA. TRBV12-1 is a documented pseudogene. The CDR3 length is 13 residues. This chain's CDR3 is CASSLPRSNEQFF. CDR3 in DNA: TGTGCCAGCAGCCTACCGCGATCCAATGAGCAGTTCTTC.

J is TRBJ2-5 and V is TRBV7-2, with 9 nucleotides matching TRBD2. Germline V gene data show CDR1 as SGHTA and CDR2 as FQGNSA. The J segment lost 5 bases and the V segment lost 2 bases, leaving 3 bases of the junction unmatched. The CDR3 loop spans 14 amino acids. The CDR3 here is CASSLLAGLETQYF. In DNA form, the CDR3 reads TGTGCCAGCAGCTTACTAGCGGGGTTGGAGACCCAGTACTTC.

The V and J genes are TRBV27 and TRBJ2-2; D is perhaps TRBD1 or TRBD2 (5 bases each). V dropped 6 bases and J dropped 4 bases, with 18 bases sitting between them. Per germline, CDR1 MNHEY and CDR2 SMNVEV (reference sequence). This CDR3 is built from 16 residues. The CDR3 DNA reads TGTGCCAGCAGCCCCAGAGGGGTCCTGGGCACCGGGGAGCTGTTTTTT. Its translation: CASSPRGVLGTGELFF.

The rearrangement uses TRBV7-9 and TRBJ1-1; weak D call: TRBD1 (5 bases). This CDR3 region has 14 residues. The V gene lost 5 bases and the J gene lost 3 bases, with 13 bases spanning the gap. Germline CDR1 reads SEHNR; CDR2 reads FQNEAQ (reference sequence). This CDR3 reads CASSPPRDDTEAFF. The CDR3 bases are TGTGCCAGCAGCCCACCCAGGGACGACACTGAAGCTTTCTTT.

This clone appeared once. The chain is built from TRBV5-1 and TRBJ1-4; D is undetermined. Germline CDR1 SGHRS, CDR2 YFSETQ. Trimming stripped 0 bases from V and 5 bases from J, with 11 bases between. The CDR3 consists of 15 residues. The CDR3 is CASSLVGETNEKLFF. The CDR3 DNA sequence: TGCGCCAGCAGCTTGGTTGGGGAAACAAATGAAAAACTGTTTTTT.

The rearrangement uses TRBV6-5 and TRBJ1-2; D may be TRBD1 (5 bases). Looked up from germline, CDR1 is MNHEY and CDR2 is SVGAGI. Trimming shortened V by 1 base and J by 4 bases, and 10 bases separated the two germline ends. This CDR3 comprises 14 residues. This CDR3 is CASSYYPQGYGYTF. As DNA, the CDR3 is TGTGCCAGCAGTTACTACCCTCAGGGCTATGGCTACACCTTC.